This is a list of T cell receptor beta chains from one sample in a study of T cells in Graves' hyperthyroidism and ophthalmopathy. TCRdb re-called the multiplex PCR reads with MiXCR, one entry per CDR3 protein. The sample has fewer than 650,000 distinct CDR3 sequences, less than 15% seen once. Source material: blood. These receptors were collected from a woman in her thirties or forties with Graves' hyperthyroidism. Each CDR3 is given with its conserved first and last residue. The D gene is left open where the match is weak. Clone size appears in some rows only: once, few, many, or a class for an expanded clone.

TRBD2	TRBJ2-7	TRBV6-1	few	TGTGCCAGCAGTGAACGGAGCGGGAGGTCCTACGAGCAGTACTTC	CASSERSGRSYEQYF
TRBD2	TRBJ2-1	TRBV7-6	many	TGTGCCAGCAGTAATGTAGCGGGGGCTTACAATGAGCAGTTCTTC	CASSNVAGAYNEQFF
NA	TRBJ1-1	TRBV28	many	TGTGCCAGCAGTACCAACAGGGTTGGGAAAGCTTTCTTT	CASSTNRVGKAFF
NA	TRBJ1-5	TRBV20-1	many	TGCAGTGGTAGGAAAGAGGGCAATCAGCCCCAGCATTTT	CSGRKEGNQPQHF
TRBD2	TRBJ2-2	TRBV5-4	few	TGTGCCAGCAGCTCCGGGACTAGCGGTAACACCGGGGAGCTGTTTTTT	CASSSGTSGNTGELFF
NA	TRBJ1-1	TRBV27	NA	TGTGCCAGCAGTCCGAGACAGATTTCGAACACTGAAGCTTTCTTT	CASSPRQISNTEAFF
NA	TRBJ2-5	TRBV20-1	many	TGCAGTGCCCCCCTGGGGGGGCTAGGGCGGGAGACCCAGTACTTC	CSAPLGGLGRETQYF
NA	TRBJ2-1	TRBV30	many	TGTGCCTGGAGTGTCGACAGGGAGGAACAGTTCTTC	CAWSVDREEQFF
TRBD2	TRBJ2-7	TRBV27	NA	TGTGCCAGCAGTTTATCAAGGGAGGGCGAGCAGTACTTC	CASSLSREGEQYF
TRBD2	TRBJ2-5	TRBV10-2	few	TGCGCCAGCAGTGCCAGCGGGAGTATGAGCGAGACCCAGTACTTC	CASSASGSMSETQYF
TRBD2	TRBJ2-7	TRBV6-5	NA	TGTGCCAGCAGTTACCTGGCGGGAGCGACCTACGAGCAGTACTTC	CASSYLAGATYEQYF
NA	TRBJ1-2	TRBV27	many	TGTGCCAGCAGCTCCCTCATAGGGAGGGATAACTATGGCTACACCTTC	CASSSLIGRDNYGYTF
TRBD1	TRBJ2-3	TRBV2	many	TGTGCCAGCAGGGGGACAGGGGAAGATACGCAGTATTTT	CASRGTGEDTQYF
NA	TRBJ2-2	TRBV28	many	TGTGCCAGCAGTTTAGGGTCCAGTTACACCGGGGAGCTGTTTTTT	CASSLGSSYTGELFF
NA	TRBJ2-1	TRBV7-3	many	TGTGCCAGCAGCTTAGATACGGGCTCCTACAATGAGCAGTTCTTC	CASSLDTGSYNEQFF
TRBD2	TRBJ2-1	TRBV2	many	TGTGCCAGCAATCCATTAGCGGGAGGGCCCAATGAGCAGTTCTTC	CASNPLAGGPNEQFF
TRBD1	TRBJ1-5	TRBV7-9	many	TGTGCCAGCAGCTTAAGACAGGGGTACAATCAGCCCCAGCATTTT	CASSLRQGYNQPQHF
NA	TRBJ2-7	TRBV7-9	many	TGTGCCAGCAGCTTTGCCGGGGGTGGGACCGAGCAGTACTTC	CASSFAGGGTEQYF
TRBD1	TRBJ1-1	TRBV19	NA	TGTGCCAGTAGTCGGACAGGGAACTTGAACACTGAAGCTTTCTTT	CASSRTGNLNTEAFF
NA	TRBJ2-1	TRBV10-3	NA	TGTGCCATCAGTGAGGGGGGGAACCCGGGGTACAATGAGCAGTTCTTC	CAISEGGNPGYNEQFF
NA	TRBJ1-1	TRBV25-1	NA	TGTGCCAGCAGTGACCCCGCGGCAGGAGCTTTCTTT	CASSDPAAGAFF
TRBD1	TRBJ2-5	TRBV28	many	TGTGCCAGCGTCCTGGGGACAGGGCAACAGTACTTC	CASVLGTGQQYF
TRBD1	TRBJ2-2	TRBV28	few	TGTGCCAGCAGGAACGGACAGGGGAGGGACGGGGAGCTGTTTTTT	CASRNGQGRDGELFF
NA	TRBJ1-1	TRBV29-1	many	TGCAGCGTTGAAGGCCGGACGAACACTGAAGCTTTCTTT	CSVEGRTNTEAFF
NA	TRBJ2-4	TRBV20-1	few	TGCAGTGCCCAGACAGAGTCCCTGGGTTCCAAAAACATTCAGTACTTC	CSAQTESLGSKNIQYF
TRBD1	TRBJ2-2	TRBV18	few	TGTGCCAGCTCATTCGGACAGGGGGGCACCGGGGAGCTGTTTTTT	CASSFGQGGTGELFF
TRBD1	TRBJ2-1	TRBV2	many	TGTGCCAGCAGACCGGGACAGGGCACCTACAATGAGCAGTTCTTC	CASRPGQGTYNEQFF